These 2 T cell receptor beta chains share one sample of origin, sequenced in a study of blood T cell repertoires in COVID-19. The protocol was immunoSEQ multiplex PCR, while the TCRdb copy is restricted to in-frame clones and leaves out a portion. The repertoire holds roughly 240,000 clones, with around 86% as singletons. The specimen was peripheral blood. The origin of the receptors is a woman at least 80 years old with COVID-19, enrolled during active disease.

This clone was detected a few times. The chain carries TRBV7-9 and TRBJ1-6; the D gene is possibly TRBD1 (6 bases). Germline V CDR1 and CDR2: SEHNR, FQNEAQ (reference sequence). This CDR3 spans 17 amino acids. V was trimmed by 5 bases and J by 0 bases, leaving 14 bases between them. CDR3 amino acids: CASSPRGASSYNSPLHF. The CDR3, as DNA: TGTGCCAGCAGCCCCAGGGGAGCGAGCTCCTATAATTCACCCCTCCACTTT.

This clone turned up a few times. V usage is TRBV5-1 and J usage is TRBJ2-3, with TRBD2 matching over 16 bases. Germline assignment: CDR1 SGHRS and CDR2 YFSETQ. Trimming at V came to 4 bases and at J to 0 bases, leaving 5 bases not matched to a gene. The CDR3 extends over 18 amino acids. CDR3 protein: CASSAGTSGGESTDTQYF. In DNA, the CDR3 is TGCGCCAGCAGCGCCGGGACTAGCGGGGGGGAAAGCACAGATACGCAGTATTTT.